These T cell receptor beta chains were read from a single sample in a study of T cell repertoires in cytomegalovirus infection. TCRdb itself ran the reads through MiXCR, one entry per CDR3 protein. The sample has approximately 550,000 distinct CDR3 sequences; about 15% are singletons. The sample comprised CD8+ T cells from PBMCs. These receptors were taken from a human donor in good health (CMV status not recorded). Some clones in this sample may be carry-over from other donors' samples. Both conserved end residues are part of each CDR3. D genes are given only for firm matches. For some rows the clone size is stated as once, few or many, or as a class when expanded; others skip it.

V gene: TRBV27
J gene: TRBJ2-7
D gene: TRBD1
clone size: -
CDR3 DNA: TGTGCCAGCAGTCCCGGACAGGTCTACGAGCAGTACTTC
CDR3 protein: CASSPGQVYEQYF

V gene: TRBV27
J gene: TRBJ1-3
D gene: -
clone size: few
CDR3 DNA: TGTGCCAGCAGTTTGGGCAGAAGCTCTGGAAACACCATATATTTT
CDR3 protein: CASSLGRSSGNTIYF

V gene: TRBV19
J gene: TRBJ2-2
D gene: -
clone size: few
CDR3 DNA: TGTGCCAGTAAAAAGTGGTTCGGCAGGGAGAACACCGGGGAGCTGTTTTTT
CDR3 protein: CASKKWFGRENTGELFF

V gene: TRBV12-5
J gene: TRBJ2-5
D gene: TRBD2
clone size: many
CDR3 DNA: TGTGCTAGTGGTTTGAGCCGGGGGGGGGAGACCCAGTACTTC
CDR3 protein: CASGLSRGGETQYF

V gene: TRBV4-1
J gene: TRBJ1-2
D gene: TRBD1
clone size: -
CDR3 DNA: TGCGCCAGCAGCGAAAGGGACAGGAGCTACACCTTC
CDR3 protein: CASSERDRSYTF

V gene: TRBV7-9
J gene: TRBJ2-4
D gene: -
clone size: many
CDR3 DNA: TGTGCCAGCAGTCCCGGGAACAAAAACATTCAGTACTTC
CDR3 protein: CASSPGNKNIQYF

V gene: TRBV27
J gene: TRBJ2-7
D gene: -
clone size: -
CDR3 DNA: TGTGCCAGCAGTTTCGGACGGATCTACGAGCAGTACTTC
CDR3 protein: CASSFGRIYEQYF

V gene: TRBV9
J gene: TRBJ1-5
D gene: -
clone size: -
CDR3 DNA: TGTGCCAGCAGCGTCCAGAGCAATCAGCCCCAGCATTTT
CDR3 protein: CASSVQSNQPQHF

V gene: TRBV28
J gene: TRBJ2-7
D gene: TRBD1
clone size: many
CDR3 DNA: TGTGCCAGCAGTTTAGGGAGACAGGGGACCATCGAGCAGTACTTC
CDR3 protein: CASSLGRQGTIEQYF

V gene: TRBV11-2
J gene: TRBJ2-7
D gene: TRBD2
clone size: -
CDR3 DNA: TGTGCCAGCAGCTTAGTTGGGACTAGCGGGAACTACGAGCAGTACTTC
CDR3 protein: CASSLVGTSGNYEQYF

V gene: TRBV7-8
J gene: TRBJ2-5
D gene: TRBD2
clone size: many
CDR3 DNA: TGTGCCAGCAGCCCAACTCGACTAGCGATAGAAGAGACCCAGTACTTC
CDR3 protein: CASSPTRLAIEETQYF

V gene: TRBV3-1
J gene: TRBJ2-1
D gene: TRBD2
clone size: few
CDR3 DNA: TGTGCCAGCAGCCAAGAGCGGTTGGGACTAGCCTACAATGAGCAGTTCTTC
CDR3 protein: CASSQERLGLAYNEQFF

V gene: TRBV10-2
J gene: TRBJ2-7
D gene: -
clone size: many
CDR3 DNA: TGCGCCAGCAGTGAGTCCCAACGAGGGGGGGCGGTGCAGTACTTC
CDR3 protein: CASSESQRGGAVQYF